Shown below are 29 T cell receptor beta chains from a single sample sequenced in a study of blood T cell repertoires in COVID-19. Sequencing was performed with immunoSEQ multiplex PCR; in TCRdb, only in-frame clones are kept and a portion is missing. Found here are around 78,000 clones, 85% to 90% of them singletons; the top ten hold roughly 11%. The sample comprised peripheral blood. These receptors were taken from a man in his 70s with active or convalescent COVID-19.

V usage is TRBV30 and J usage is TRBJ1-5, with TRBD1 matching 7 bases. V was clipped by 2 bases and J by 5 bases; unmatched bases: 3. The CDR3 is 13 amino acids. CDR1 and CDR2 from the germline V gene are GTSNPN and SVGIG (reference sequence). CDR3: CAWSTQGDQPQHF. CDR3 bases: TGTGCCTGGAGTACCCAGGGGGATCAGCCCCAGCATTTT.

In this sample, this clone turned up once. This chain uses TRBV30 with TRBJ2-2; D unclear. The CDR3 loop spans 14 amino acids. Germline V gives CDR1 GTSNPN, CDR2 SVGIG (reference sequence). Trimming shortened V by 0 bases and J by 1 base, and 6 bases separated the two germline ends. The CDR3 sequence: CAWSVPGNTGELFF. Written as DNA, the CDR3 is TGTGCCTGGAGTGTACCAGGGAACACCGGGGAGCTGTTTTTT.

This chain uses TRBV30 with TRBJ1-5; 9 bases fit TRBD1. CDR1 is GTSNPN and CDR2 is SVGIG in the germline V gene (reference sequence). With V trimmed by 3 bases and J by 4 bases, 4 bases remained unmatched. There are 14 residues in the CDR3. CDR3 sequence (DNA): TGTGCCTGGAGCCCGGGACAGGGAAATCAGCCCCAGCATTTT. This codes for CAWSPGQGNQPQHF.

This chain connects TRBV30 to TRBJ1-2, with unresolved D. V was clipped by 0 bases and J by 1 base, with 12 bases between them. The CDR3 is made up of 15 amino acids. The germline V gene has CDR1 GTSNPN and CDR2 SVGIG (reference sequence). The CDR3 coding sequence is TGTGCCTGGAGTGTAAGCCTGACACTTAACTATGGCTACACCTTC. Residues: CAWSVSLTLNYGYTF.

This clone was seen once. The CDR3 here is CASSQEGGGTEAFF. The CDR3 nucleotides are TGCGCCAGCAGCCAAGAGGGCGGGGGCACTGAAGCTTTCTTT. The V call is TRBV4-1, the J call TRBJ1-1; tentatively, D is TRBD1 (5 bases). V lost 0 bases and J 4 bases, leaving 9 bases between the germline ends. Germline CDR1 reads MGHRA; CDR2 reads YSYEKL. CDR3 length: 14 residues.

V is TRBV19 and J is TRBJ1-3; D is unclear. CDR1 and CDR2 (germline): LNHDA, SQIVND (reference sequence). The CDR3 contains 14 residues. V lost 10 bases, J lost 0 bases, and 13 bases lay in between. Written as DNA, the CDR3 is TGTGCCACCAAAGACCCTAGCTCTGGAAACACCATATATTTT. It is translated as CATKDPSSGNTIYF.

The V gene is TRBV19, the J gene TRBJ1-2; D gene uncertain. Germline CDR1 reads LNHDA; CDR2 reads SQIVND (reference sequence). This CDR3 region has 11 residues. The V end lost 7 bases, the J end lost 2 bases, and 5 bases lay between the germline ends. The CDR3 bases are TGTGCCAGTAACCAGAACTATGGCTACACCTTC. Translated: CASNQNYGYTF.

The chain combines TRBV29-1 with TRBJ2-3, with a weak D call TRBD1 (6 bases). V was pared by 6 bases and J by 2 bases, with 15 bases between. Germline CDR1 SQVTM, CDR2 ANQGSEA. The CDR3 spans 14 residues. CDR3 bases: TGCAGCGTCAGTGGGGGCGAGGTCACAGATACGCAGTATTTT. This encodes CSVSGGEVTDTQYF.

The CDR3 region is CASSQDVGSGRRNYEQYF. The CDR3 coding sequence is TGCGCCAGCAGCCAAGATGTAGGGAGCGGGAGGAGAAACTACGAGCAGTACTTC. The rearrangement joins TRBV4-3 to TRBJ2-7; the match to TRBD2 covers 9 bases. The CDR3 totals 18 residues. Germline assignment: CDR1 LGHNA and CDR2 YSLEER. With 0 bases clipped from V and 3 bases from J, the junction kept 12 bases outside the gene matches.

This clone was detected once. This chain links TRBV19 with TRBJ1-1, with TRBD1 as a possible D gene (5 bases). V gave up 4 bases and J gave up 4 bases, with 10 bases separating them. The V gene's germline CDR1 is LNHDA and CDR2 SQIVND (reference sequence). The CDR3 loop spans 13 amino acids. CDR3 nucleotide sequence: TGTGCCAGTAGTAATGGGGGGGTCACTGAAGCTTTCTTT. As protein: CASSNGGVTEAFF.

V usage is TRBV27 and J usage is TRBJ2-7, with a weak D call TRBD2 (6 bases). Germline V gene lookup returns CDR1 MNHEY and CDR2 SMNVEV (reference sequence). Trimming took off 6 bases at V and 4 bases at J, with 16 bases between the two ends. The CDR3 is made up of 14 amino acids. This CDR3 reads CASRIRRGPYEQYF. CDR3 nucleotides: TGTGCCAGCAGGATTAGGCGGGGACCGTACGAGCAGTACTTC.

CDR3 nucleotide sequence: TGTGCCTGGAGTGCGGGTGGGGACAGGGCCTCTGGAAACACCATATATTTT. This encodes CAWSAGGDRASGNTIYF. The chain couples TRBV30 to TRBJ1-3; 9 bases map to TRBD1. The CDR3 sequence is 17 residues long. V lost 1 base, J lost 0 bases, and 7 bases stayed unmatched. Germline V lookup: CDR1 GTSNPN, CDR2 SVGIG (reference sequence). Together with reference TRBV30 and TRBJ1-3, the CDR3 gives the full variable domain: SQTIHQWPATLVQPVGSPLSLECTVEGTSNPNLYWYRQAAGRGLQLLFYSVGIGQISSEVPQNLSASRPQDRQFILSSKKLLLSDSGFYLCAWSAGGDRASGNTIYFGEGSWLTVV.

The V call is TRBV18, the J call TRBJ2-7; tentatively, D is TRBD2 (5 bases). Germline V CDR1 and CDR2: KGHSH, LQKENI. V lost 5 bases and J lost 0, with 11 bases in between. This CDR3 contains 14 residues. The CDR3 loop reads CASSNGGGSYEQYF. CDR3 DNA sequence: TGTGCCAGCTCAAACGGAGGCGGCTCCTACGAGCAGTACTTC.

The V and J genes are TRBV4-1 and TRBJ2-1; 11 nucleotides match TRBD2. CDR1 is MGHRA and CDR2 is YSYEKL in the germline V gene. V dropped 4 bases and J dropped 2; count of bases not matched to a gene: 10. CDR3 size: 18 residues. The CDR3: CASSRTASGRKTYNEQFF. CDR3 DNA: TGCGCCAGCAGCCGGACCGCTAGCGGGAGGAAAACCTACAATGAGCAGTTCTTC.

This clone was seen a few times. The chain recombines TRBV7-6 with TRBJ1-5; D is uncertain. The germline CDR1 and CDR2 sequences are SGHVS and FNYEAQ. The CDR3 contains 17 residues. With 2 bases removed from V and 5 bases from J, the gap between germline ends came to 19 bases. The CDR3 nucleotides read TGTGCCAGCAGCTTACGGGCCCACCAGGCGGGCGATCAGCCCCAGCATTTT. Its translation: CASSLRAHQAGDQPQHF. The variable domain in full, with the rest retrieved from reference TRBV7-6 and TRBJ1-5, is GAGVSQSPRYKVTKRGQDVALRCDPISGHVSLYWYRQALGQGPEFLTYFNYEAQQDKSGLPNDRFSAERPEGSISTLTIQRTEQRDSAMYRCASSLRAHQAGDQPQHFGDGTRLSIL.

This chain joins TRBV21-1 and TRBJ1-5. TRBV21-1 is reported as a pseudogene. The CDR3 has 15 amino acids. The CDR3 reads CASSNSKESNQPQHF. Here the CDR3 DNA reads TGTGCCAGCAGCAATTCTAAGGAGAGCAATCAGCCCCAGCATTTT.

The rearrangement joins TRBV28 to TRBJ1-5, with 8 nucleotides matching TRBD1. V was clipped by 4 bases and J by 0 bases; unmatched bases: 8. This CDR3 contains 17 residues. Germline V gives CDR1 MDHEN, CDR2 SYDVKM. The CDR3 spells CASSSGTGFASNQPQHF. DNA for the CDR3: TGTGCCAGCAGTTCCGGGACAGGTTTCGCTAGCAATCAGCCCCAGCATTTT.

The chain couples TRBV5-1 to TRBJ1-6, with 8 bases fitting TRBD1. Germline values: CDR1 SGHRS, CDR2 YFSETQ. The CDR3 is made up of 15 amino acids. The V and J ends lost 4 bases and 9 bases, in that order; junction bases with no gene match: 9. The CDR3 reads CASSPGQGTASPLHF. The CDR3 DNA reads as TGCGCCAGCAGCCCCGGACAGGGAACTGCTTCACCCCTCCACTTT.

This chain links TRBV6-5 with TRBJ1-5; perhaps TRBD1 as D (6 bases). The CDR3 is 15 amino acids. Germline lookup yields CDR1 MNHEY and CDR2 SVGAGI. With 6 bases removed from V and 3 bases from J, the gap between germline ends came to 15 bases. The CDR3 reads CASRLDRTANQPQHF. For the CDR3, the DNA is TGTGCCAGCAGACTTGACCGGACAGCCAATCAGCCCCAGCATTTT.

V and J are TRBV5-5 and TRBJ2-2, with 10 bases fitting TRBD2. CDR3 length: 16 amino acids. J gave up 6 bases and V 4 bases, and 9 bases lay outside the gene matches. Per germline, CDR1 SGHKS and CDR2 YYEKEE (reference sequence). Here the CDR3 reads CASSRRTSGGAGELFF. The CDR3 DNA reads TGTGCCAGCAGCCGACGGACTAGCGGAGGGGCCGGGGAGCTGTTTTTT. The whole variable domain, filled in from reference TRBV5-5 and TRBJ2-2, reads DAGVTQSPTHLIKTRGQQVTLRCSPISGHKSVSWYQQVLGQGPQFIFQYYEKEERGRGNFPDRFSARQFPNYSSELNVNALLLGDSALYLCASSRRTSGGAGELFFGEGSRLTVL.

The rearrangement links TRBV18 to TRBJ1-4; D may be TRBD1 (6 bases). V lost 2 bases to trimming and J lost 5 bases, with 9 bases between them. The germline gives CDR1 KGHSH, CDR2 LQKENI. This CDR3 has 14 amino acids. The CDR3 nucleotides are TGTGCCAGCTCACCATTTACAGGGAATGAAAAACTGTTTTTT. Translating gives CASSPFTGNEKLFF.

The chain joins TRBV6-2 or TRBV6-3 to TRBJ1-5; 10 bases map to TRBD1. Trimming took 0 bases from V and 5 from J; bases not matched to a gene: 4. CDR3 length equals 16 residues. Germline loops: CDR1 MNHEY, CDR2 SVGEGT. CDR3 protein: CASSYSMTGGHQPQHF. Here the CDR3 DNA reads TGTGCCAGCAGTTACTCGATGACAGGGGGCCATCAGCCCCAGCATTTT.

The rearrangement uses TRBV6-5 and TRBJ2-1; D possibly corresponds to TRBD1 (5 bases). CDR3 length equals 14 residues. CDR1 and CDR2 from the germline V gene are MNHEY and SVGAGI. Trimming took 7 bases from V and 3 from J, leaving 13 bases between them. CDR3 bases: TGTGCCAGCATTGCAGGGTCAATCTACAATGAGCAGTTCTTC. It specifies CASIAGSIYNEQFF.

This clone has more than one count but fewer than ten. The rearrangement uses TRBV12-5 and TRBJ2-1; D is ambiguous. Germline loops: CDR1 LGHNT, CDR2 FRNRAP. Trimming removed 3 bases from V and 6 bases from J, with 9 bases in between. The CDR3 is 13 amino acids. CDR3 DNA sequence: TGTGCTAGTGGTTTCAGCGCCGCCAATGAGCAGTTCTTC. Translating gives CASGFSAANEQFF.

This chain joins TRBV7-9 and TRBJ2-1; weak D call: TRBD1 (7 bases). The germline gives CDR1 SEHNR, CDR2 FQNEAQ (reference sequence). CDR3 length equals 15 residues. The V end was cut by 3 bases, the J end by 8 bases, with 17 bases between. CDR3 loop: CASSFRGRFLDEQFF. The CDR3, as DNA: TGTGCCAGCAGCTTCAGGGGGAGGTTTTTAGATGAGCAGTTCTTC.

CDR3 in amino acids: CASSPAQGREKLFF. Written as DNA, the CDR3 is TGTGCCAGCAGCCCGGCGCAGGGCAGGGAAAAACTGTTTTTT. The rearrangement joins TRBV5-4 to TRBJ1-4, with a tentative D call TRBD1 (5 bases). Germline V gene lookup returns CDR1 SGHNT and CDR2 YYREEE (reference sequence). This CDR3 region has 14 residues. The V end was cut by 4 bases, the J end by 8 bases, with 15 bases between.

This chain uses TRBV12-2 with TRBJ2-1; the table calls TRBD2, which could not be checked here. TRBV12-2 is noted as a pseudogene. This CDR3 is built from 17 residues. The chain's CDR3 is CASRLARLAEPSSEQFF. DNA of the CDR3: TGTGCAAGTCGCTTAGCCCGTCTAGCGGAGCCGTCCAGTGAGCAGTTCTTC.

This sequence joins TRBV6-5 and TRBJ2-1; 10 bases map to TRBD2. The V and J ends lost 9 bases and 1 base, in that order; junction bases with no gene match: 3. Germline V gene data show CDR1 as MNHEY and CDR2 as SVGAGI. The CDR3 contains 14 residues. The CDR3 nucleotides are TGTGCCAGTCTAGCGGGAGAGTCCTACAATGAGCAGTTCTTC. This encodes CASLAGESYNEQFF.

The chain carries TRBV5-5 and TRBJ2-1; the match to TRBD1 covers 11 bases. CDR1 is SGHKS and CDR2 is YYEKEE in the germline V gene (reference sequence). This CDR3 is built from 16 residues. The junction had 6 bases not matched to a gene; V was cut back by 4 bases and J by 3 bases. As DNA, the CDR3 is TGTGCCAGCAGCCTTAGGACAGGGGGCTACTACAATGAGCAGTTCTTC. As protein: CASSLRTGGYYNEQFF. Using reference TRBV5-5 and TRBJ2-1 for the parts outside the CDR3, the full variable domain is DAGVTQSPTHLIKTRGQQVTLRCSPISGHKSVSWYQQVLGQGPQFIFQYYEKEERGRGNFPDRFSARQFPNYSSELNVNALLLGDSALYLCASSLRTGGYYNEQFFGPGTRLTVL.